The 21 T cell receptor beta chains given below trace back to one sample, sequenced in a study of shared clonotypes between healthy human individuals. Sequenced by immunoSEQ multiplex PCR; TCRdb stores in-frame clones only, minus some. The sample records 2.3 million or so clones, about 92% being singletons. The specimen sequenced was naive CD4+ T cells from PBMCs. Documented subset: CD45RA+ positively selected. These receptors all stem from a man younger than 30 in good health. Some clones in this sample may be carry-over from other donors' samples.

The chain is built from TRBV7-2 and TRBJ1-2; D remains unclear. CDR3 length equals 15 residues. Between the trimmed V and J ends, which lost 5 bases and 2 bases, there was a span of 15 bases. The V gene's germline CDR1 is SGHTA and CDR2 FQGNSA. The CDR3 protein is CASSPRLDTNYGYTF. CDR3 DNA sequence: TGTGCCAGCAGCCCTCGACTAGACACAAACTATGGCTACACCTTC.

V usage is TRBV28 and J usage is TRBJ2-1; D ambiguous. This CDR3 comprises 14 residues. Trimming removed 3 bases from V and 9 bases from J, with 15 bases in between. CDR1 is MDHEN, CDR2 SYDVKM, per germline. DNA for the CDR3: TGTGCCAGCAGTTTGGGCCACCCCCTGGGTGAGCAGTTCTTC. Amino acid sequence: CASSLGHPLGEQFF.

The chain combines TRBV27 with TRBJ2-2; D is undetermined. CDR1 is MNHEY, CDR2 SMNVEV, per germline (reference sequence). Trimming shortened V by 5 bases and J by 6 bases, and 10 bases separated the two germline ends. CDR3 length equals 13 residues. The CDR3 DNA is TGTGCCAGCAGTCCTACTTATTCCGGGGAGCTGTTTTTT. Translated, it gives CASSPTYSGELFF.

The chain joins TRBV7-9 to TRBJ1-3; tentatively, D is TRBD1 (5 bases). The CDR3 covers 16 residues. Germline CDR1 reads SEHNR; CDR2 reads FQNEAQ (reference sequence). V was cut by 0 bases and J by 1 base, with 10 bases left in between. CDR3 coding DNA: TGTGCCAGCAGCTTAGCGAACAGGAGATCTGGAAACACCATATATTTT. Residues: CASSLANRRSGNTIYF. Filled out from reference TRBV7-9 and TRBJ1-3, the complete variable domain reads DTGVSQNPRHKITKRGQNVTFRCDPISEHNRLYWYRQTLGQGPEFLTYFQNEAQLEKSRLLSDRFSAERPKGSFSTLEIQRTEQGDSAMYLCASSLANRRSGNTIYFGEGSWLTVV.

The chain combines TRBV5-1 with TRBJ1-2, with TRBD1 matching 8 bases. CDR1 and CDR2 from the germline V gene are SGHRS and YFSETQ. The CDR3 contains 15 residues. After removal of 2 bases from V and 5 bases from J, the junction contained 8 bases not matched to a gene. CDR3 residues: CASSFDGQGGYGYTF. The CDR3 coding sequence is TGCGCCAGCAGCTTCGACGGACAGGGAGGATATGGCTACACCTTC.

The chain links TRBV14 to TRBJ2-5; 14 bases align to TRBD2. V shed 4 bases, J shed 3 bases, and the junction held 4 bases outside the gene matches. Germline V gene lookup returns CDR1 SGHDN and CDR2 FVKESK. The CDR3 has 16 amino acids. CDR3 protein: CASSLRLAGGEETQYF. The CDR3 DNA reads as TGTGCCAGCAGCCTTCGACTAGCGGGAGGGGAAGAGACCCAGTACTTC.

This sequence joins TRBV6-5 and TRBJ2-4; D is undetermined. The CDR3 has 16 amino acids. Looked up from germline, CDR1 is MNHEY and CDR2 is SVGAGI. V was pared by 0 bases and J by 1 base, with 10 bases between. CDR3 loop: CASSYSWVGAKNIQYF. The CDR3 DNA reads TGTGCCAGCAGTTACTCGTGGGTCGGGGCCAAAAACATTCAGTACTTC.

CDR3 nucleotide sequence: TGTGCCAGCGACGGGACGGGCAATCAGCCCCAGCATTTT. Amino acids: CASDGTGNQPQHF. The V gene is TRBV2, the J gene TRBJ1-5; possibly TRBD1 for D (5 bases). Trimming shortened V by 8 bases and J by 2 bases, and 10 bases separated the two germline ends. The CDR3 has 13 residues. The germline V gene encodes CDR1 SNHLY and CDR2 FYNNEI.

The chain employs TRBV2 and TRBJ1-5; D not resolved. From germline, CDR1 is SNHLY and CDR2 FYNNEI. V was cut by 5 bases and J by 2 bases, with 10 bases left in between. The CDR3 loop spans 14 amino acids. CDR3 in amino acids: CASSPGGRNQPQHF. The CDR3 region has the DNA TGTGCCAGCAGTCCGGGCGGACGCAATCAGCCCCAGCATTTT. The full variable domain, its missing parts supplied by reference TRBV2 and TRBJ1-5, is EPEVTQTPSHQVTQMGQEVILRCVPISNHLYFYWYRQILGQKVEFLVSFYNNEISEKSEIFDDQFSVERPDGSNFTLKIRSTKLEDSAMYFCASSPGGRNQPQHFGDGTRLSIL.

The V call is TRBV14, the J call TRBJ2-7, with 7 positions matching TRBD2. The J segment lost 4 bases and the V segment lost 2 bases, leaving 8 bases of the junction unmatched. The length of the CDR3 is 15 residues. From germline, CDR1 is SGHDN and CDR2 FVKESK. Written as DNA, the CDR3 is TGTGCCAGCAGCCAAAGGACGTCCGGGAGGTACGAGCAGTACTTC. Translated, it gives CASSQRTSGRYEQYF.

Of note for this clone: The limits of the CDR3 on the DNA are not certain, so only TCRdb's listed CDR3 is given. J is TRBJ1-1 and V is TRBV28. Germline loops: CDR1 MDHEN, CDR2 SYDVKM. The CDR3 is 16 amino acids in total, end residues counted. The CDR3 loop reads CASSLVLRAHTSEAFF.

The J gene is TRBJ2-1, the V gene TRBV28; 12 bases match TRBD2. V shed 5 bases, J shed 9 bases, and the junction held 11 bases outside the gene matches. Germline V gene sequence: CDR1 MDHEN, CDR2 SYDVKM. The CDR3 consists of 16 residues. CDR3 residues: CASSPWTSGVGSEQFF. Here the CDR3 DNA reads TGTGCCAGCAGTCCCTGGACTAGCGGGGTGGGGTCTGAGCAGTTCTTC.

The chain combines TRBV21-1 with TRBJ2-5; TRBD2 is taken as the D call from the table, unchecked against the DNA. TRBV21-1 is flagged as a pseudogene. CDR3 length: 10 residues. CDR3: CASSPGTQYF. The CDR3 coding sequence is TGTGCCAGCAGCCCCGGGACCCAGTACTTC.

The chain combines TRBV5-1 with TRBJ1-2, with 7 bases aligning to TRBD1. CDR3 length: 13 amino acids. V trimming: 1 base; J trimming: 7 bases; junction bases outside the gene matches: 4. CDR1 is SGHRS, CDR2 YFSETQ, per germline. CDR3 DNA: TGCGCCAGCAGCTTGAGACAGGGAAGTGGCTACACCTTC. Encoded protein: CASSLRQGSGYTF. The full variable domain, rest sourced from reference TRBV5-1 and TRBJ1-2, is KAGVTQTPRYLIKTRGQQVTLSCSPISGHRSVSWYQQTPGQGLQFLFEYFSETQRNKGNFPGRFSGRQFSNSRSEMNVSTLELGDSALYLCASSLRQGSGYTFGSGTRLTVV.

The chain joins TRBV5-4 to TRBJ2-7, with D perhaps assigned TRBD1 or TRBD2 (5 bases each). Trimming cost V 4 bases and J 1 base, with 21 bases left between them. The germline V gene encodes CDR1 SGHNT and CDR2 YYREEE (reference sequence). The CDR3 covers 17 residues. CDR3: CASSPAGDLRGSYEQYF. As DNA, the CDR3 is TGTGCCAGCAGCCCGGCCGGGGATTTGAGGGGTTCCTACGAGCAGTACTTC.

Only one count was recorded for this clone. The chain uses TRBV12-5 and TRBJ2-3; possibly TRBD1 for D (6 bases). V was cut by 5 bases and J by 5 bases, with 11 bases left in between. The CDR3 loop spans 13 amino acids. Germline V lookup: CDR1 LGHNT, CDR2 FRNRAP. CDR3 DNA sequence: TGTGCTAGTGGTCGCTCAGGGGTAGATACGCAGTATTTT. Protein product: CASGRSGVDTQYF. Variable domain in full (rest from reference TRBV12-5 and TRBJ2-3): DARVTQTPRHKVTEMGQEVTMRCQPILGHNTVFWYRQTMMQGLELLAYFRNRAPLDDSGMPKDRFSAEMPDATLATLKIQPSEPRDSAVYFCASGRSGVDTQYFGPGTRLTVL.

This chain links TRBV11-2 with TRBJ1-1, with D unresolved. This CDR3 contains 14 residues. Germline CDR1 and CDR2: SGHAT and FQNNGV. Trimming shortened V by 0 bases and J by 1 base, and 6 bases separated the two germline ends. The CDR3 reads CASSLESWNTEAFF. In nucleotides, the CDR3 is TGTGCCAGCAGCTTAGAATCATGGAACACTGAAGCTTTCTTT.

This rearrangement joins TRBV20-1 to TRBJ2-7; no clear D gene. CDR1 and CDR2 from the germline V gene are DFQATT and SNEGSKA (reference sequence). There are 11 residues in the CDR3. V lost 3 bases and J lost 6, with 9 bases in between. The CDR3, as DNA: TGCAGTGCTAGCTTAGCATCCGAGCAGTACTTC. This codes for CSASLASEQYF.

As regards this clone: Other DNA sequences in this sample translate to the same CDR3. This chain joins TRBV28 and TRBJ1-3, with D possibly TRBD1 on 5 matching bases. The V and J ends lost 2 bases and 2 bases respectively, with 7 bases between them. Germline V lookup: CDR1 MDHEN, CDR2 SYDVKM. The CDR3 is 14 amino acids. CDR3: CASSLGGPGNTIYF. The CDR3 bases are TGTGCCAGCAGTTTAGGGGGACCTGGAAACACCATATATTTT.

The chain couples TRBV5-4 to TRBJ2-3; 8 nucleotides match TRBD2. Germline loops: CDR1 SGHNT, CDR2 YYREEE (reference sequence). The CDR3 sequence is 14 residues long. J was trimmed by 3 bases and V by 6 bases; bases with no gene match: 6. CDR3 sequence reads: CASKFQRETDTQYF. CDR3 DNA: TGTGCCAGCAAGTTCCAGCGGGAGACAGATACGCAGTATTTT.

The chain links TRBV7-3 to TRBJ1-1; D may be TRBD1 (5 bases). CDR3 length: 15 residues. V lost 4 bases and J lost 1, with 13 bases in between. The germline gives CDR1 SGHTA, CDR2 FQGTGA. CDR3 DNA: TGTGCCAGCAGCTCCACTACCGGGACGAACACTGAAGCTTTCTTT. As protein: CASSSTTGTNTEAFF.